This TCR beta chain was retrieved from a study of preoperative IRX-2 immunotherapy in early breast cancer (dated by TCRdb to about 2019). This clone showed up just once. Its antigen is not yet known. No much larger clonotype is one base removed from it; base qualities were not supplied. Counted from cysteine to phenylalanine, this CDR3 has 12 amino acids. Only the CDR3 DNA is retained, 36 bases long and in frame from the first base. V is shortened by 3 bases, J by 6 bases, and the region joining them spans 7 bases. CDR1 is given as LGHNA and CDR2 as YNFKEQ, both from the germline V gene. Library construction relied on the immunoSEQ multiplex PCR assay. In TCRdb, the immuneACCESS table is reduced to in-frame sequences with V and J assigned. These tables do not hold every clone; where another copy was compared, an unresolved V gene accounts for under half, and the others remain unexplained. The sample includes around 40,000 clones, with about 95% observed a single time. The leading ten clones occupy over 1.5% of the sample.

The treatment or condition tag for this specimen amounts to: preoperative locoregional IRX-2 cytokine immunotherapy. The samples were obtained from a phase Ib study that tested preoperative, locoregional IRX-2 cytokine immunotherapy designed to prime immune responses. Donors were patients with early-stage breast cancer who received IRX-2 before surgery. This specimen was tumor tissue, taken after IRX-2 immunotherapy. The sequence was collected from a human donor with breast cancer. This receptor chain uses TRBV4-2 and TRBJ2-3; too little of a D gene remains to name it. The sequenced DNA is TGTGCCAGCAGCCATAGTGGGGATACGCAGTATTTT. Its protein is CASSHSGDTQYF.